This TCR beta chain derives from a study of beta chain features in type 1 diabetes. In the study overall: Across every sample, approximately 110,000,000 sorted cells were examined in total.

The entirety of the isolated RNA underwent reverse transcription, so expressed TCRB transcripts were sequenced. The repertoire was sequenced with immunoSEQ multiplex PCR; TCRdb's copy has only in-frame clones and lacks some. The repertoire consists of 600,000 or so clones, with roughly an eighth occurring once and the leading ten covering more than 0.1%. This CDR3 spans 13 amino acids. The germline V gene has CDR1 GTSNPN and CDR2 SVGIG (reference sequence). The V end lost 0 bases, the J end lost 5 bases, and 11 bases lay between the germline ends. As regards this clone: The antigen remains unidentified.

Study-level findings and limits: PCR might show a preference for shorter templates, equally across patients and controls. TCRB CDR3s from Type 1 diabetes patients were moderately but significantly shorter in all four CD4+ subsets.

This TCR derives from a man aged 25-40 years with type 1 diabetes. The chain has TRBV30 and TRBJ2-7, with D possibly being TRBD2 (6 bases). Sequenced input: naive CD4+ T cells from blood. DNA of the CDR3: TGTGCCTGGAGTGTACAAGGAGGGGACGAGCAGTACTTC. This sequence encodes CAWSVQGGDEQYF. Full variable domain (rest looked up from reference TRBV30 and TRBJ2-7): SQTIHQWPATLVQPVGSPLSLECTVEGTSNPNLYWYRQAAGRGLQLLFYSVGIGQISSEVPQNLSASRPQDRQFILSSKKLLLSDSGFYLCAWSVQGGDEQYFGPGTRLTVT.